Listed below are T cell receptor beta chains from one sample, sequenced in a study of T cells in Graves' hyperthyroidism and ophthalmopathy. TCRdb reanalysed the multiplex PCR reads using MiXCR and keeps one entry per CDR3 protein. Of about 610,000 distinct CDR3 sequences listed, about 15% were seen once; the top ten hold 3.5% to 4.5%. Sequenced: blood. The source is a middle-aged woman with Graves' ophthalmopathy. Both conserved end residues are part of each CDR3. Fields, in order: D gene, J gene, clone size, CDR3 length, V gene, CDR3 protein, CDR3 DNA. D genes are given only for firm matches. Only part of the rows carry a size: once, few, many, or a class if the clone is expanded.

. TRBJ1-5 few 14 TRBV20-1 CSARDPGYNQPQHF TGCAGTGCTAGAGATCCCGGGTACAATCAGCCCCAGCATTTT
. TRBJ2-7 many 13 TRBV27 CASSVQGRGEQYF TGTGCCAGCAGTGTACAGGGCCGGGGAGAGCAGTACTTC
. TRBJ1-2 many 13 TRBV6-5 CASSYGGNYGYTF TGTGCCAGCAGTTATGGCGGTAACTATGGCTACACCTTC
. TRBJ1-6 . 13 TRBV2 CASKWTYNSPLHF TGTGCCAGCAAATGGACTTATAATTCACCCCTCCACTTT
TRBD2 TRBJ2-5 once 16 TRBV27 CASSAWTSGEEETQYF TGTGCCAGCAGTGCCTGGACTAGCGGAGAGGAAGAGACCCAGTACTTC
TRBD1 TRBJ2-7 . 14 TRBV7-8 CASSKRQGPYEQYF TGTGCCAGCAGCAAGAGACAGGGACCGTACGAGCAGTACTTC
. TRBJ2-7 many 14 TRBV9 CASSASMAPQEQYF TGTGCCAGCAGCGCCTCCATGGCCCCTCAAGAGCAGTACTTC
. TRBJ1-5 many 15 TRBV28 CASSFLDRANQPQHF TGTGCCAGCAGTTTCCTTGACAGAGCCAATCAGCCCCAGCATTTT
TRBD2 TRBJ2-6 . 18 TRBV10-3 CAISATSGIVSGANVLTF TGTGCCATCAGTGCCACTAGCGGGATCGTCTCTGGGGCCAACGTCCTGACTTTC
. TRBJ2-7 many 14 TRBV28 CASSLEGGYYEQYF TGTGCCAGCAGTTTAGAGGGTGGCTACTACGAGCAGTACTTC